Detailed here is one T cell receptor (beta chain). These data originate in a study of blood T cell repertoires in COVID-19. Trimming cost V 6 bases and J 2 bases; bases outside gene matches: 6. Germline assignment: CDR1 MDHEN and CDR2 SYDVKM. The CDR3 spans 15 residues. Assay: immunoSEQ multiplex PCR; the TCRdb copy retains only in-frame clones and omits some. Here the sample spans about 170,000 clones, over 70% being singletons. The TCR sequence derives from a woman aged 70-85 years who had recovered from COVID-19. The chain has TRBV28 and TRBJ1-3; TRBD1 agrees at 8 bases. Sequenced input: peripheral blood. The CDR3 nucleotides are TGTGCCAGCAGGGAGTCAGGGGGCGCTGGAAACACCATATATTTT. This codes for CASRESGGAGNTIYF.